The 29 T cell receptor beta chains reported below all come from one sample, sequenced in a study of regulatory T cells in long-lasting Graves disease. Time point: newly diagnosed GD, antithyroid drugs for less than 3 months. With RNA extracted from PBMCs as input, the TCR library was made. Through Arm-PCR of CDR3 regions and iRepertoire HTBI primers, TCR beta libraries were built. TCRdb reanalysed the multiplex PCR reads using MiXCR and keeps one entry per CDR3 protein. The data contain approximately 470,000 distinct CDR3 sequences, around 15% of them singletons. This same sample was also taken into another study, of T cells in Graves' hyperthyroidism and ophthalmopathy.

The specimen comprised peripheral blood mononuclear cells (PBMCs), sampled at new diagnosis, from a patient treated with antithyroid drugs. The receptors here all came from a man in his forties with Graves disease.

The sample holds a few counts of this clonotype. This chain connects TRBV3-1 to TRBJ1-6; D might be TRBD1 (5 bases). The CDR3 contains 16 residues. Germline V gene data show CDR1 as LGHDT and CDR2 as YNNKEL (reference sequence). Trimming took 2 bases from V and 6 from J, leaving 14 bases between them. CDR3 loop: CASSQRQGMSNSPLHF. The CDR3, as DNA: TGTGCCAGCAGCCAAAGGCAGGGAATGAGTAATTCACCCCTCCACTTT.

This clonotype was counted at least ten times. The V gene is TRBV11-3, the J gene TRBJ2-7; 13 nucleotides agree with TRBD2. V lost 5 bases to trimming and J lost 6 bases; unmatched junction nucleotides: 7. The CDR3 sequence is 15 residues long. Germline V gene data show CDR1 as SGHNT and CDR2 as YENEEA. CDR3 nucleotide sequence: TGTGCCAGCAGCCCAGGGACTAGCGGGATGTCCGAGCAGTACTTC. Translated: CASSPGTSGMSEQYF.

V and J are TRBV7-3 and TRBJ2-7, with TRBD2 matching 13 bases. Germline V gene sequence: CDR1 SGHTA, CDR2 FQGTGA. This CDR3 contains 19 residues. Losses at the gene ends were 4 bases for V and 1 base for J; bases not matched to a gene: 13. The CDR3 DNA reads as TGTGCCAGCAGCTCCAAGAGGGGACCGGGACTAGCGGGATCCTACGAGCAGTACTTC. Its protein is CASSSKRGPGLAGSYEQYF.

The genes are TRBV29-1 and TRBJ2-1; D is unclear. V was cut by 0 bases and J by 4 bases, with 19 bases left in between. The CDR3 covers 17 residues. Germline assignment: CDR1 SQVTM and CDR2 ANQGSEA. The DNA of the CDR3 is TGCAGCGTTGAAGATCTTGACGGGTTAGGTGGTTACAATGAGCAGTTCTTC. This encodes CSVEDLDGLGGYNEQFF.

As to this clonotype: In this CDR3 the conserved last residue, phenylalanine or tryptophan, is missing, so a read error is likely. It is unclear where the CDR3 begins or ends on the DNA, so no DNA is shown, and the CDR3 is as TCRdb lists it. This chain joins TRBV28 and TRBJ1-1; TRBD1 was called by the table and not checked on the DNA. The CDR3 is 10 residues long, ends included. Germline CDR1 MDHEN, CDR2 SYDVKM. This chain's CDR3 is CASRSPGGDT.

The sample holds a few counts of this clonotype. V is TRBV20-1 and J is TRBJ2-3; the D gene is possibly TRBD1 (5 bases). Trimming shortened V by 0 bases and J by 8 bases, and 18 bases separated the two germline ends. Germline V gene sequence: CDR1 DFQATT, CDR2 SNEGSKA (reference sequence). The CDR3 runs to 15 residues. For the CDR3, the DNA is TGCAGTGCTAGAGATCCCCTGCACAGGCCAGGTACGCAGTATTTT. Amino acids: CSARDPLHRPGTQYF.

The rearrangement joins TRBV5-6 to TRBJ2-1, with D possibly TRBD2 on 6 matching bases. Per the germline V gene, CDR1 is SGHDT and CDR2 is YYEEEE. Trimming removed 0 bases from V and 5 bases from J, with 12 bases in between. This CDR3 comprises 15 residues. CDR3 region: CASSLVGGKDNEQFF. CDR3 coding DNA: TGTGCCAGCAGCTTGGTTGGCGGGAAGGACAATGAGCAGTTCTTC.

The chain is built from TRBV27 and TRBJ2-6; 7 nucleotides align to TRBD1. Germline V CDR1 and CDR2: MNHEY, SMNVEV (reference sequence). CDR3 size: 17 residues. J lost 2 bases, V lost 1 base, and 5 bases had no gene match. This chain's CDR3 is CASSLWYQGAGANVLTF. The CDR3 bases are TGTGCCAGCAGTTTATGGTACCAGGGGGCTGGGGCCAACGTCCTGACTTTC.

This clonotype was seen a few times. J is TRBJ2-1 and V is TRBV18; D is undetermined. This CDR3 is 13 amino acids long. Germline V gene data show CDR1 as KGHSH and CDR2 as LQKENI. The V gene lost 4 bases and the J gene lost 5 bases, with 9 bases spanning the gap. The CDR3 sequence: CASSHGPNNEQFF. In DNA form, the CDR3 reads TGTGCCAGCTCACACGGACCGAACAATGAGCAGTTCTTC.

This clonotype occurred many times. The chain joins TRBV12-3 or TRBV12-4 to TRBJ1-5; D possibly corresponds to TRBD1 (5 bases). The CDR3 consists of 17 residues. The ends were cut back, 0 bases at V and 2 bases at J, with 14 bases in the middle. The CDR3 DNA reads TGTGCCAGCAGTTTAGCGCTGGGGGGTTCCGGCAATCAGCCCCAGCATTTT. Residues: CASSLALGGSGNQPQHF.

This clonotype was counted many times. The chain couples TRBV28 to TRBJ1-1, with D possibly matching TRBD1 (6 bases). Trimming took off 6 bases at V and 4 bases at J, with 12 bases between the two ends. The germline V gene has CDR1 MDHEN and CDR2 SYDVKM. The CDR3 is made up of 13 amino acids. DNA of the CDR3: TGTGCCAGCAGCAGAACAGGGACCACTGAAGCTTTCTTT. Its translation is CASSRTGTTEAFF.

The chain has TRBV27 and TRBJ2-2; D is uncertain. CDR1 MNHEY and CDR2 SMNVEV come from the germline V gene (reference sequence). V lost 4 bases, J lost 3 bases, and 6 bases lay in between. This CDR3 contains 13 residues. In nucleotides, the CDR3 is TGTGCCAGCAGTTGGCCGGACACCGGGGAGCTGTTTTTT. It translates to CASSWPDTGELFF.

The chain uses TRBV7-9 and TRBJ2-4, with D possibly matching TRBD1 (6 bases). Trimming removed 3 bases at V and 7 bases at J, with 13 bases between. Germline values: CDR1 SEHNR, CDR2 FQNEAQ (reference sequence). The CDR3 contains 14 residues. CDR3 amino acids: CASSLTRGENIQYF. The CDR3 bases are TGTGCCAGCAGCTTGACCAGGGGAGAGAACATTCAGTACTTC.

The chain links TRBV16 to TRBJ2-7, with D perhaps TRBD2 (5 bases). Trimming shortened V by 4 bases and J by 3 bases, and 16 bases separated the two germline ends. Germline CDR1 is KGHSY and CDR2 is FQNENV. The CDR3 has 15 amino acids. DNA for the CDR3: TGTGCCAGCAGCCCCCAGGCCGGGGATATCTACGAGCAGTACTTC. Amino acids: CASSPQAGDIYEQYF.

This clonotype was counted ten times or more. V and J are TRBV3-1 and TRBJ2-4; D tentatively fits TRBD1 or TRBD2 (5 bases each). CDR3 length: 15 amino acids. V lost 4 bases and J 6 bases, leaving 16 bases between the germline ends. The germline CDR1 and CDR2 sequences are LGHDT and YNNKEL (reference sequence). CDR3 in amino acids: CASSLSEGLANIQYF. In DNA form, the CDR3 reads TGTGCCAGCAGCCTAAGTGAGGGGCTGGCAAACATTCAGTACTTC. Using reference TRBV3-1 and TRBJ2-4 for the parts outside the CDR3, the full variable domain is DTAVSQTPKYLVTQMGNDKSIKCEQNLGHDTMYWYKQDSKKFLKIMFSYNNKELIINETVPNRFSPKSPDKAHLNLHINSLELGDSAVYFCASSLSEGLANIQYFGAGTRLSVL.

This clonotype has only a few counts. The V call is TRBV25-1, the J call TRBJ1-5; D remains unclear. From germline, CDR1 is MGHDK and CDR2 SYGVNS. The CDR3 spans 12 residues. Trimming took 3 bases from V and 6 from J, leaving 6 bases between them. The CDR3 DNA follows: TGTGCCAGCAGTGAGTCATCTCAGCCCCAGCATTTT. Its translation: CASSESSQPQHF.

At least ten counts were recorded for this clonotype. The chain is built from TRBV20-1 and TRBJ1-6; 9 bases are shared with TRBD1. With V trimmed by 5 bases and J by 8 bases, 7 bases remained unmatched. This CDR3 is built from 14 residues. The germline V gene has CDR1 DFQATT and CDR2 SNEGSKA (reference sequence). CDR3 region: CSAGGQGRDSPLHF. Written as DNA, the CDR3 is TGCAGTGCTGGTGGACAGGGGAGGGATTCACCCCTCCACTTT.

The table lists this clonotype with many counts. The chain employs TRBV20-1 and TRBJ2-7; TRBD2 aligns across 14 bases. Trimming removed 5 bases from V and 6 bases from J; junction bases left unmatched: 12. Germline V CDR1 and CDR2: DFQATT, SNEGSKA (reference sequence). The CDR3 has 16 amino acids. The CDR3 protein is CSAQQPGTSGSGEQYF. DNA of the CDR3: TGCAGTGCTCAACAACCCGGGACTAGCGGGAGTGGCGAGCAGTACTTC.

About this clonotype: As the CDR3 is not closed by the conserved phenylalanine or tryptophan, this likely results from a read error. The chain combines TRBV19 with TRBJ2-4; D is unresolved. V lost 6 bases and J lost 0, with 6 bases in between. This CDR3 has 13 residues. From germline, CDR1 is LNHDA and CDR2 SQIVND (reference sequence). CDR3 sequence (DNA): TGTGCCAGTAGATCGTTAGCCAAAAACATTCAGTACATC. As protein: CASRSLAKNIQYI.

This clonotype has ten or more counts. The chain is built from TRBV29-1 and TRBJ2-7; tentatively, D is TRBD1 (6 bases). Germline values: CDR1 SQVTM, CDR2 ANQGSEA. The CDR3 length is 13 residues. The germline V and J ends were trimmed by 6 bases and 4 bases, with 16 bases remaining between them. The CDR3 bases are TGCAGCGTGAGAGACAGGAGACCGTACGAGCAGTACTTC. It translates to CSVRDRRPYEQYF.

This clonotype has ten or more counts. CDR3 sequence: CASSQARSERDTQYF. CDR3 bases: TGTGCCAGCAGCCAAGCGAGGTCGGAGCGAGATACGCAGTATTTT. The genes are TRBV3-1 and TRBJ2-3; D is undetermined. The CDR3 contains 15 residues. Trimming took off 1 base at V and 5 bases at J, with 13 bases between the two ends. Per the germline V gene, CDR1 is LGHDT and CDR2 is YNNKEL (reference sequence).

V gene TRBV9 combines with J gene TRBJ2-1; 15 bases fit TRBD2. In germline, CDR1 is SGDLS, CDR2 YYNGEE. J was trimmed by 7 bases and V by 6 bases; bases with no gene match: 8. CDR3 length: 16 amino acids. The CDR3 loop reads CASTSGLAGGLNEQFF. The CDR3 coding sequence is TGTGCCAGCACCTCGGGACTAGCGGGAGGTTTAAATGAGCAGTTCTTC.

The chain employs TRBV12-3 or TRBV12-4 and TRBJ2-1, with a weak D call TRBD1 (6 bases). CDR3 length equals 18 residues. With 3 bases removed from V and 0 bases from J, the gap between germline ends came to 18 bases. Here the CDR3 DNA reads TGTGCCAGCAGTTTGTGGTCGACAGGAACCAGCTCCTACAATGAGCAGTTCTTC. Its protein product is CASSLWSTGTSSYNEQFF.

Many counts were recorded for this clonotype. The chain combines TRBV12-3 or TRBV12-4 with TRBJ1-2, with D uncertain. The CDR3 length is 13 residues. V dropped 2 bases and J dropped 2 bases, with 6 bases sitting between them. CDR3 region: CASSLRRNYGYTF. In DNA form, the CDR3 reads TGTGCCAGCAGTTTACGCAGGAACTATGGCTACACCTTC.

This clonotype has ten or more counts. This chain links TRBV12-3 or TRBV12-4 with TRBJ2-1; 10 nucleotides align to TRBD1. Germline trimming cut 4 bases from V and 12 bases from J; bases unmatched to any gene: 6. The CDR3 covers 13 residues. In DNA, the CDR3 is TGTGCCAGCAGTTCCGGTGGACAGGGGGGGCAGTTCTTC. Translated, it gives CASSSGGQGGQFF.

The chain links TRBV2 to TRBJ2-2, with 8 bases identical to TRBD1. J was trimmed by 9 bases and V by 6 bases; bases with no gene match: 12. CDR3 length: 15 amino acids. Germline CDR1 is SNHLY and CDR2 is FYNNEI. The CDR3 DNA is TGTGCCAGCAGACCGACAGGGGAATCCTTCCGGGAGCTGTTTTTT. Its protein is CASRPTGESFRELFF.

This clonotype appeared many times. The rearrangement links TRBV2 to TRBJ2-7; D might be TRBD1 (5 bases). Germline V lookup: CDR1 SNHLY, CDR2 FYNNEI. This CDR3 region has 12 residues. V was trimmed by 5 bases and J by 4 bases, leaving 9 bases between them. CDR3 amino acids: CASSNRSYEQYF. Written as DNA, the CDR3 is TGTGCCAGCAGTAACAGGAGTTACGAGCAGTACTTC.

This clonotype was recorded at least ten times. In DNA, the CDR3 is TGTGCCAGCAGTTTATCAGGTAGGGACACTGAAGCTTTCTTT. Its protein is CASSLSGRDTEAFF. The chain carries TRBV28 and TRBJ1-1; no definite D call. The V gene lost 1 base and the J gene lost 3 bases, with 9 bases spanning the gap. CDR1 is MDHEN and CDR2 is SYDVKM in the germline V gene. The CDR3 is made up of 14 amino acids.

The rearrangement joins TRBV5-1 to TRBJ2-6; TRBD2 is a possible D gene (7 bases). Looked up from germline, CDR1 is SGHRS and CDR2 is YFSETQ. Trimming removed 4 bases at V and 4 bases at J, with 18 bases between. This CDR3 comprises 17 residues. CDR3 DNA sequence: TGCGCCAGCAGCGTATACGGGGGGCGTCCCGGGGCCAACGTCCTGACTTTC. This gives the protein CASSVYGGRPGANVLTF.